This passage covers 19 T cell receptor beta chains from one sample sequenced in a study of regulatory T cells in long-lasting Graves disease. Investigators prepared the TCR beta libraries by applying iRepertoire HTBI primers and Arm-PCR of CDR3 regions. TCRdb passed the multiplex PCR reads through MiXCR, listing each CDR3 protein once. The sample carries hundreds of thousands of distinct CDR3 sequences, about 30% recorded once. Time point here: persistent/refractory GD, antithyroid drugs over 5 years with positive TRAb. Making the TCR library involved RNA that had been extracted from PBMCs. The specimen comprised peripheral blood mononuclear cells (PBMCs), sampled when the disease was refractory, from a patient treated with antithyroid drugs. The receptor set was obtained from a female donor with Graves disease.

This clonotype was seen many times. The gene calls are TRBV12-3 or TRBV12-4 and TRBJ1-2; unclear D gene. V lost 1 base and J 6 bases, leaving 9 bases between the germline ends. CDR3 length: 13 amino acids. The CDR3 DNA follows: TGTGCCAGCAGTTTAGAGACCACAAATGGCTACACCTTC. Translating it yields CASSLETTNGYTF.

This clonotype has a handful of counts. The gene calls are TRBV20-1 and TRBJ2-5; 10 nucleotides line up with TRBD2. The CDR3 length is 15 residues. The J segment lost 5 bases and the V segment lost 6 bases, leaving 12 bases of the junction unmatched. The V gene's germline CDR1 is DFQATT and CDR2 SNEGSKA (reference sequence). CDR3 protein: CSAPSLAGVGETQYF. The CDR3 bases are TGCAGTGCCCCAAGCCTAGCGGGAGTTGGCGAGACCCAGTACTTC.

The rearrangement links TRBV27 to TRBJ1-1; a possible D gene is TRBD1 (6 bases). Germline V gene data show CDR1 as MNHEY and CDR2 as SMNVEV (reference sequence). CDR3 length: 14 amino acids. V shed 3 bases and J shed 5 bases, with 13 bases lying between them. CDR3 sequence: CASSFSRGKTEAFF. In DNA form, the CDR3 reads TGTGCCAGCAGTTTCAGCAGGGGTAAGACTGAAGCTTTCTTT.

The genes are TRBV7-9 and TRBJ2-5; 7 bases line up with TRBD2. The V gene's germline CDR1 is SEHNR and CDR2 FQNEAQ (reference sequence). J was trimmed by 5 bases and V by 1 base; bases with no gene match: 13. CDR3 length: 17 amino acids. The CDR3 here is CASSLGAGGRRDETQYF. Written as DNA, the CDR3 is TGTGCCAGCAGCTTAGGAGCGGGCGGGAGAAGGGATGAGACCCAGTACTTC. Full variable domain (outside the CDR3, taken from reference TRBV7-9 and TRBJ2-5): DTGVSQNPRHKITKRGQNVTFRCDPISEHNRLYWYRQTLGQGPEFLTYFQNEAQLEKSRLLSDRFSAERPKGSFSTLEIQRTEQGDSAMYLCASSLGAGGRRDETQYFGPGTRLLVL.

CDR3 sequence (DNA): TGTGCCGTGGTCCACTCTGGGGCCAACGTCCTGACTTTC. The encoded protein is CAVVHSGANVLTF. The chain has TRBV5-4 and TRBJ2-6, with D uncertain. Germline loops: CDR1 SGHNT, CDR2 YYREEE (reference sequence). CDR3 length equals 13 residues. The V and J ends lost 10 bases and 0 bases respectively, with 8 bases between them.

This clonotype came up a few times. The chain has TRBV29-1 and TRBJ1-1, with TRBD1 as a possible D gene (5 bases). Germline CDR1 reads SQVTM; CDR2 reads ANQGSEA. Trimming removed 6 bases from V and 3 bases from J, with 14 bases in between. This CDR3 region has 13 residues. The CDR3 DNA follows: TGCAGCGTAGATCAATGGGGGGACACTGAAGCTTTCTTT. Protein sequence: CSVDQWGDTEAFF.

Ten or more counts support this clonotype. J is TRBJ1-4 and V is TRBV7-8; 8 positions agree with TRBD1. Per the germline V gene, CDR1 is SGHVS and CDR2 is FQNEAQ. The CDR3 covers 15 residues. V shed 1 base and J 7 bases; nucleotides not matched to a gene: 5. This CDR3 reads CASSLGTGLREKLFF. In nucleotides, the CDR3 is TGTGCCAGCAGCTTAGGGACAGGGTTACGTGAAAAACTGTTTTTT.

In DNA form, the CDR3 reads TGTGCCAGCTTCTACCGGTTTCCCTTGAACACCGGGGAGCTGTTTTTT. Amino acids: CASFYRFPLNTGELFF. This chain connects TRBV12-3 or TRBV12-4 to TRBJ2-2; D is unclear. Trimming cost V 8 bases and J 1 base, with 17 bases left between them. CDR3 length equals 16 residues.

The chain couples TRBV19 to TRBJ1-3, with 9 nucleotides matching TRBD1. This CDR3 spans 16 amino acids. After removal of 7 bases from V and 1 base from J, the junction contained 8 bases not matched to a gene. The germline CDR1 and CDR2 sequences are LNHDA and SQIVND (reference sequence). The CDR3 DNA reads TGTGCCAGTACTCCATGGGACAGGGCGTCTGGAAACACCATATATTTT. Protein: CASTPWDRASGNTIYF.

The chain employs TRBV29-1 and TRBJ1-5; TRBD1 might be the D (6 bases). This CDR3 has 15 amino acids. Trimming left V 3 bases short and J 5 bases short, with 17 bases between. Germline V gene lookup returns CDR1 SQVTM and CDR2 ANQGSEA. The CDR3: CSVDWGPRTDQPQHF. CDR3 nucleotide sequence: TGCAGCGTTGACTGGGGGCCCAGGACCGATCAGCCCCAGCATTTT. The full variable domain, rest sourced from reference TRBV29-1 and TRBJ1-5, is SAVISQKPSRDICQRGTSLTIQCQVDSQVTMMFWYRQQPGQSLTLIATANQGSEATYESGFVIDKFPISRPNLTFSTLTVSNMSPEDSSIYLCSVDWGPRTDQPQHFGDGTRLSIL.

As for this clonotype: This may stem from a read error, because a much larger clone lies one nucleotide away. This sequence joins TRBV28 and TRBJ2-7; TRBD1 matches at 10 bases. The V and J ends lost 8 bases and 2 bases, in that order; junction bases with no gene match: 6. Germline CDR1 is MDHEN and CDR2 is SYDVKM. This CDR3 has 14 residues. This CDR3 is CASERDRGAYEQYF. CDR3 coding DNA: TGTGCCAGCGAGCGGGACAGGGGCGCCTACGAGCAGTACTTC.

The table lists this clonotype with many counts. V is TRBV6-1 and J is TRBJ2-5; D gene uncertain. Trimming removed 0 bases from V and 5 bases from J, with 13 bases in between. The length of the CDR3 is 15 residues. Germline assignment: CDR1 MNHNS and CDR2 SASEGT. This CDR3 is CASSEADGDLETQYF. Written as DNA, the CDR3 is TGTGCCAGCAGTGAAGCTGACGGTGATTTGGAGACCCAGTACTTC.

This clonotype was counted a few times. The rearrangement uses TRBV6-1 and TRBJ1-5, with a weak D call TRBD1 (5 bases). This CDR3 has 15 amino acids. V lost 2 bases and J 16 bases, leaving 24 bases between the germline ends. CDR1 and CDR2 from the germline V gene are MNHNS and SASEGT. CDR3 nucleotides: TGTGCCAGCAGTGAATGGTTTCGGGGGTCGGGCCCCAAACATTTT. Protein product: CASSEWFRGSGPKHF.

Of note for this clonotype: It may be a read error: a sequence one base away is much more abundant. Here the CDR3 DNA reads TGTGCCAGCAGCCATTGGGGCACTGAAGCTTTCTTT. Its protein product is CASSHWGTEAFF. The chain recombines TRBV14 with TRBJ1-1; D remains unclear. V was cut by 3 bases and J by 4 bases, with 6 bases left in between. CDR1 SGHDN and CDR2 FVKESK come from the germline V gene. This CDR3 contains 12 residues.

This clonotype was counted ten times or more. This chain links TRBV25-1 with TRBJ2-2, with 7 nucleotides matching TRBD2. The CDR3 runs to 15 residues. The V gene end was trimmed by 5 bases and the J gene end by 6 bases; junction bases not matched to a gene: 9. The germline gives CDR1 MGHDK, CDR2 SYGVNS. The CDR3 DNA is TGTGCCAGCAGTCCCCAGCGGGGAGGGGCCGGGGAGCTGTTTTTT. Protein product: CASSPQRGGAGELFF.

Comment on this clonotype: This sequence may be a read error, since a much larger clone differs from it by one base. The CDR3 sequence: CASNRQPQHF. The CDR3 nucleotides are TGTGCCAGCAACCGGCAGCCCCAGCATTTT. The V call is TRBV6-1, the J call TRBJ1-5, with unresolved D. The CDR3 length is 10 residues. Germline values: CDR1 MNHNS, CDR2 SASEGT. Trimming shortened V by 7 bases and J by 7 bases, and 5 bases separated the two germline ends.

This clonotype occurred many times. V usage is TRBV2 and J usage is TRBJ1-1, with no clear D. Trimming left V 6 bases short and J 11 bases short, with 16 bases between. The CDR3 spans 12 residues. From germline, CDR1 is SNHLY and CDR2 FYNNEI. This CDR3 is CASSDVVGWAFF. The CDR3, as DNA: TGTGCCAGCAGCGATGTAGTAGGGTGGGCTTTCTTT.

This clonotype was counted only a few times. This chain links TRBV20-1 with TRBJ2-2; D is uncertain. The CDR3 has 11 amino acids. Germline V CDR1 and CDR2: DFQATT, SNEGSKA (reference sequence). V lost 6 bases to trimming and J lost 9 bases, with 11 bases between them. The CDR3 loop reads CSALSDRELFF. The CDR3 DNA sequence: TGCAGTGCCCTGTCCGACCGGGAGCTGTTTTTT.

This chain uses TRBV4-1 with TRBJ1-1; D gene unclear. Deletions cut 1 base from V and 1 base from J, with 13 bases between. The CDR3 spans 16 residues. Looked up from germline, CDR1 is MGHRA and CDR2 is YSYEKL. Here the CDR3 DNA reads TGCGCCAGCAGCCAAGTGGTGGGATTCGAGAACACTGAAGCTTTCTTT. Translation gives CASSQVVGFENTEAFF.